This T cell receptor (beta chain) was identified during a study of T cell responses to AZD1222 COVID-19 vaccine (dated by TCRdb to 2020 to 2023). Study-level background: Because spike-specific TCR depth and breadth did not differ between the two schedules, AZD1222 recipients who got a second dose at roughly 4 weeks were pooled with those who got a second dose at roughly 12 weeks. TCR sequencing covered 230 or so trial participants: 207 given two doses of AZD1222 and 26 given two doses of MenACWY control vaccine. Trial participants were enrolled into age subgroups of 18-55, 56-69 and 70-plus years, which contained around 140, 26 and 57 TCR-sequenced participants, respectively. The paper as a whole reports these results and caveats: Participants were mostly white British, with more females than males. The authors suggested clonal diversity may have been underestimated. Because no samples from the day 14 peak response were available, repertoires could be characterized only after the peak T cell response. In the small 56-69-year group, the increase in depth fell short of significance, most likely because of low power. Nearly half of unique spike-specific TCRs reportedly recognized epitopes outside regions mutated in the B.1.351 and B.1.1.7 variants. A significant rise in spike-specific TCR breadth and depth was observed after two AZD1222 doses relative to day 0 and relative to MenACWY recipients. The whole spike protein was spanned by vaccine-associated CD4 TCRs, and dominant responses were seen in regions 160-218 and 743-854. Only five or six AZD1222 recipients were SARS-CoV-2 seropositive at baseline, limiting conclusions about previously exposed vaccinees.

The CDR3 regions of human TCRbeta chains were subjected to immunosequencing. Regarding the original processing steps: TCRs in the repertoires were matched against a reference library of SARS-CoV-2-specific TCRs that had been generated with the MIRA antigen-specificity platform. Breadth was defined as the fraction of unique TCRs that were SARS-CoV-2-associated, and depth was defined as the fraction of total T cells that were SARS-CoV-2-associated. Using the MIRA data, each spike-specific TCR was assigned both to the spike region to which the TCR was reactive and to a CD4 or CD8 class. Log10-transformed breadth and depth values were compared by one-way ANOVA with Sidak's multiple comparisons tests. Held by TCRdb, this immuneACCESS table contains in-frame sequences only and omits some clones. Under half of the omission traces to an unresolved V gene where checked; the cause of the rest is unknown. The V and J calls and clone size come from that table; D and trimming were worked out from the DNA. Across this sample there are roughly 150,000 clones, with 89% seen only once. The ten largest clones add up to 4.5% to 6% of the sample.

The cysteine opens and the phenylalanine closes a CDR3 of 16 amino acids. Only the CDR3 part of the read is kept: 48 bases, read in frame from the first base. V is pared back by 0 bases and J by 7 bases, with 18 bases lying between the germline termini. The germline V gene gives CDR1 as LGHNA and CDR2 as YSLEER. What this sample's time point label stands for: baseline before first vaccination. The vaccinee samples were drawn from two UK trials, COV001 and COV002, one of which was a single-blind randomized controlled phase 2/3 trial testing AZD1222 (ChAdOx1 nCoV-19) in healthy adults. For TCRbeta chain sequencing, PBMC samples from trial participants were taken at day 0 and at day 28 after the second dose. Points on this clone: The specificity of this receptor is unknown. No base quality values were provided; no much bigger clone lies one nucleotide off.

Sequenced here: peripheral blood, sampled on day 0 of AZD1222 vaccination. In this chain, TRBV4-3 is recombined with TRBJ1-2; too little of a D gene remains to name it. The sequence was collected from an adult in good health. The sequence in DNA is TGCGCCAGCAGCCAAGAATTTCATCGGGCGGAGGGTGGCTACACCTTC. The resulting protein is CASSQEFHRAEGGYTF.